This TCR beta chain was recovered during a study of T cell responses to AZD1222 COVID-19 vaccine. Findings of the study overall: Per reports, nearly half of all spike-specific TCRs target regions that are unmutated in variants. Clonal diversity may have been underestimated, and the donors were mostly white British, with more females than males. Regions 160-218 and 743-854 held dominance among vaccine-associated CD4 TCRs, which spanned spike.

Germline V CDR1 and CDR2: DFQATT, SNEGSKA (reference sequence). The CDR3 is made up of 17 amino acids. The V gene end was trimmed by 3 bases and the J gene end by 4 bases; junction bases not matched to a gene: 9. Sequencing was performed with immunoSEQ multiplex PCR; in TCRdb, only in-frame clones are kept and a portion is missing. Here the sample spans 84,000 or so clones, 90% being singletons. With regard to this clone: The target antigen is unknown.

The receptor was derived from an adult who received the AZD1222 COVID-19 vaccine. This specimen consisted of peripheral blood, obtained 28 days after the second AZD1222 dose. This chain joins TRBV20-1 and TRBJ2-7, with 16 bases aligning to TRBD2. The CDR3 is CSASPGTSGRAGYEQYF. The DNA for the CDR3 is TGCAGTGCTAGTCCTGGGACTAGCGGGAGGGCCGGTTACGAGCAGTACTTC.